This TCR beta chain was observed in a study of T cell responses to AZD1222 COVID-19 vaccine. Profiling relied on immunoSEQ multiplex PCR, and the TCRdb table lists in-frame clones only, not all of them. The table shows about 96,000 clones, with 90% occurring only once. The V and J ends lost 1 base and 9 bases respectively, with 7 bases between them. The CDR3 covers 13 residues. The TCR was taken from an adult in good health. The V gene is TRBV12-3 or TRBV12-4, the J gene TRBJ1-6; no definite D call. The sample in question was peripheral blood, obtained on day 0 of AZD1222 vaccination. CDR3 sequence: CASSLGEGSPLHF. CDR3 nucleotides: TGTGCCAGCAGTTTAGGGGAGGGTTCACCCCTCCACTTT.